Reported below is one T cell receptor (beta chain). This clone was observed once. The clone's antigen remains unknown. There are no base qualities to consult, and no much larger clone falls within one base. CDR1 and CDR2 (MDHEN, SYDVKM) derive from the germline V gene. The junction shows trimming of 5 bases on V and 6 bases on J, plus 19 bases between the germline ends. There are 15 amino acids in the CDR3, from cysteine to phenylalanine inclusive. Of the read, only the CDR3 DNA is kept; its 45 bases are in frame from base 1. At diagnosis, peripheral blood, uninvolved tumor-adjacent lung and tumor were collected and were preserved as a mix of fresh-frozen and FFPE material. For TCR repertoire profiling, blood samples were analyzed in the form of peripheral blood mononuclear cells. The source of the sample is a study of T cells in localized non-small cell lung cancer (dated by TCRdb to between 2020 and 2021). Turning to the overall study: The study examined T cell repertoires in 200 to 300 patients with early-stage NSCLC and compared tumors with uninvolved tumor-adjacent lungs. The cohort consisted of a few hundred treatment-naive NSCLC patients whose localized lung tumors had been resected. Of the NSCLC patients, about 130 were male and around 99 were female, and the mean age was approximately 66 years.

Broad study findings and their caveats: Because the study design was exploratory, TCR variables were selected using unadjusted p-values without false-discovery rate correction. A median of around 57 of the top 100 tumor clones turned up in the paired uninvolved adjacent lung, and 25 to 35 of those clones also ranked among the top 100 of that same adjacent lung. Because multi-region tumor sequencing was not done, intratumor heterogeneity could not be ruled out. Uninvolved tumor-adjacent lung showed the highest T cell clonality, higher than tumor, which suggests more focused antigenic responses in the uninvolved tumor-adjacent lung. Higher blood T cell density associated with longer overall survival, while higher adjacent-lung clonality associated with shorter survival.

TCR beta CDR3 regions were sequenced from DNA using the immunoSEQ Assay. In the original analysis: T cell density was computed as TCR beta template counts normalized to usable DNA estimated by amplifying housekeeping genes. Using the preseqR package, richness was estimated by extrapolating to 120,000 templates for tissue samples and 400,000 templates for PBMC samples. Clonality was defined as one minus Pielou's evenness. Tissue-enriched TCRs were identified by differential abundance testing using productive amino-acid clonotypes, minimum total count 5 and alpha 0.1. The Jaccard Index and the Morisita Overlap Index were used to measure how much the repertoires overlapped between compartments. GLIPH grouped TCR beta CDR3s together with public tetramer-defined viral CDR3s, and a viral motif had to include at least three viral sequences and also show V-gene enrichment. This is the immuneACCESS table as TCRdb keeps it, with only in-frame sequences that have V and J called. A part of the clones is gone; compared with another copy, unresolved V genes explain less than half, and the rest is unexplained. V and J calls and clone size follow that table, whereas D and trimming were derived from the DNA. Counted in this sample were roughly 30,000 clones; around 82% of them appeared once. Of the sample, around 5.3% falls within the top ten clones.

Sequences were derived from peripheral blood mononuclear cells, sampled before any cancer treatment. This TCR came from a man aged 35 to 70 with stage III lung adenocarcinoma. The rearranged segments are TRBV28 and TRBJ1-2, with no reliable assignment of the D segment. The CDR3 protein: CASSLIGPLGDGYTF. Read as DNA, the sequence is TGTGCCAGCAGTCTGATTGGGCCCCTTGGAGATGGCTACACCTTC.